Listed here are 26 T cell receptor beta chains from one sample, sequenced in a study of T-cell reconstitution after alpha-beta-depleted transplantation in children. Unique molecular identifiers were incorporated during preparation of the TCRbeta library. In TCRdb, the PCR reads were re-called with MiXCR into one record per CDR3 protein. The table has 200,000 to 250,000 distinct CDR3 sequences, approximately 7% seen once. Sample: PBMCs, taken before TCRalphabeta/CD19-depleted stem cell transplant. The receptors come from a boy between 2 and 10 years old with acute lymphoblastic leukemia, due to receive a stem cell transplant.

This clonotype was picked up many times. V gene TRBV5-1 combines with J gene TRBJ2-5; D not resolved. There are 16 residues in the CDR3. Germline V gene data show CDR1 as SGHRS and CDR2 as YFSETQ. Trimming took off 0 bases at V and 3 bases at J, with 15 bases between the two ends. CDR3 in amino acids: CASSLAEFGSKETQYF. DNA for the CDR3: TGCGCCAGCAGCTTGGCGGAGTTTGGGTCCAAAGAGACCCAGTACTTC.

This clonotype was seen only a few times. The chain carries TRBV7-2 and TRBJ2-4; D possibly corresponds to TRBD2 (6 bases). This CDR3 is built from 17 residues. Germline V gene lookup returns CDR1 SGHTA and CDR2 FQGNSA. Trimming took 5 bases from V and 3 from J, leaving 20 bases between them. The CDR3 bases are TGTGCCAGCAGCCCACCGGCGGTCGGAGGGTACAAAAACATTCAGTACTTC. Protein: CASSPPAVGGYKNIQYF.

This sequence joins TRBV5-5 and TRBJ2-2; D might be TRBD2 (7 bases). Germline CDR1 reads SGHKS; CDR2 reads YYEKEE (reference sequence). V was shortened by 4 bases and J by 4 bases, with 17 bases between the two germline ends. This CDR3 contains 16 residues. CDR3 residues: CASSPRAGAGTGELFF. CDR3 DNA sequence: TGTGCCAGCAGCCCCCGTGCGGGGGCCGGCACCGGGGAGCTGTTTTTT.

This clonotype showed up many times. The V gene is TRBV28, the J gene TRBJ2-3; no clear D. Germline loops: CDR1 MDHEN, CDR2 SYDVKM. The CDR3 has 15 residues. Trimming removed 1 base at V and 1 base at J, with 9 bases between. The CDR3 bases are TGTGCCAGCAGTTTATTAAATCTGGGCACAGATACGCAGTATTTT. This translates into CASSLLNLGTDTQYF.

The chain carries TRBV6-5 and TRBJ1-2; 7 nucleotides agree with TRBD1. The V gene end was trimmed by 6 bases and the J gene end by 7 bases; junction bases not matched to a gene: 11. The CDR3 covers 14 residues. The germline V gene encodes CDR1 MNHEY and CDR2 SVGAGI. This chain's CDR3 is CASSPKRGHFGYTF. The CDR3 coding sequence is TGTGCCAGCAGCCCCAAAAGGGGGCATTTTGGCTACACCTTC.

This clonotype has at least ten counts. V and J are TRBV7-2 and TRBJ2-5, with D unresolved. This CDR3 has 11 amino acids. Per the germline V gene, CDR1 is SGHTA and CDR2 is FQGNSA. V lost 5 bases to trimming and J lost 5 bases, with 6 bases between them. The CDR3 nucleotides are TGTGCCAGCAGCCAGGCCGAGACCCAGTACTTC. This translates into CASSQAETQYF.

This clonotype was counted between two and nine times. V gene TRBV7-6 combines with J gene TRBJ1-1, with TRBD1 as a possible D gene (6 bases). The CDR3 consists of 11 residues. V lost 8 bases and J lost 7, with 11 bases in between. Germline V gene sequence: CDR1 SGHVS, CDR2 FNYEAQ. CDR3 in DNA: TGTGCCAGCCGGGGGGCAGGTGAAGCTTTCTTT. It encodes CASRGAGEAFF.

The V call is TRBV4-3, the J call TRBJ2-2; D call uncertain. This CDR3 has 16 amino acids. Germline CDR1 is LGHNA and CDR2 is YSLEER. The V gene lost 0 bases and the J gene lost 1 base, with 9 bases spanning the gap. CDR3 protein: CASSQESPGNTGELFF. The CDR3 DNA sequence: TGCGCCAGCAGCCAAGAGTCCCCAGGGAACACCGGGGAGCTGTTTTTT.

There are many counts of this clonotype. The chain recombines TRBV20-1 with TRBJ2-7; the D gene is possibly TRBD1 (6 bases). CDR3 length: 14 residues. V shed 3 bases and J shed 1 base, with 13 bases lying between them. The germline CDR1 and CDR2 sequences are DFQATT and SNEGSKA (reference sequence). CDR3 amino acids: CSASSAGVSYEQYF. DNA for the CDR3: TGCAGTGCTAGTTCGGCAGGGGTTTCCTACGAGCAGTACTTC.

This clonotype has just a few counts. This chain uses TRBV20-1 with TRBJ2-7; 8 positions agree with TRBD2. Germline V lookup: CDR1 DFQATT, CDR2 SNEGSKA (reference sequence). The CDR3 has 13 residues. J was trimmed by 2 bases and V by 6 bases; bases with no gene match: 6. CDR3 sequence reads: CSALTGGPYEQYF. DNA of the CDR3: TGCAGTGCCCTAACGGGGGGGCCCTACGAGCAGTACTTC.

This clonotype was counted at least ten times. The chain has TRBV20-1 and TRBJ1-1; D unresolved. CDR3 length: 11 amino acids. From germline, CDR1 is DFQATT and CDR2 SNEGSKA (reference sequence). This CDR3 reads CSARLNTEAFF. CDR3 coding DNA: TGCAGCGCACGACTGAACACTGAAGCTTTCTTT.

This clonotype was seen repeatedly, ten times or more. This chain joins TRBV7-9 and TRBJ2-5; TRBD1 aligns across 7 bases. The CDR3 length is 14 residues. Per germline, CDR1 SEHNR and CDR2 FQNEAQ (reference sequence). The trim removed 4 bases at V and 7 bases at J, leaving 9 bases unmatched. CDR3 protein: CASSSRTGSGTQYF. CDR3 nucleotides: TGTGCCAGCAGCTCGAGGACAGGCTCGGGGACCCAGTACTTC.

In its sample, this clonotype was seen a few times. The rearrangement joins TRBV7-2 to TRBJ2-1; D is unresolved. Germline CDR1 SGHTA, CDR2 FQGNSA. This CDR3 is 13 amino acids long. Trimming cost V 0 bases and J 4 bases, with 4 bases left between them. The CDR3: CASSLAMYNEQFF. CDR3 coding DNA: TGTGCCAGCAGCTTAGCGATGTACAATGAGCAGTTCTTC.

This clonotype was observed a few times. The rearrangement links TRBV27 to TRBJ2-7; the D gene is possibly TRBD2 (5 bases). The CDR3 is 14 amino acids. Germline lookup yields CDR1 MNHEY and CDR2 SMNVEV (reference sequence). V was clipped by 4 bases and J by 3 bases, with 13 bases between them. This CDR3 reads CASSSTDGIYEQYF. The CDR3 region has the DNA TGTGCCAGCAGTTCCACGGACGGGATCTACGAGCAGTACTTC.

This clonotype was seen ten or more times. The CDR3 DNA reads as TGTGCATCCGGGAACCAGCCCCAGCATTTT. Residues: CASGNQPQHF. The chain couples TRBV25-1 to TRBJ1-5; no definite D call. Germline assignment: CDR1 MGHDK and CDR2 SYGVNS. This CDR3 has 10 residues.

The table lists this clonotype with a few counts. The rearrangement links TRBV11-1 to TRBJ2-7, with a weak D call TRBD1 (6 bases). The V gene lost 5 bases and the J gene lost 3 bases, with 26 bases spanning the gap. Germline V CDR1 and CDR2: SGHAT, FQDESV (reference sequence). The CDR3 is 18 amino acids. In nucleotides, the CDR3 is TGTGCCAGCAGCGGGGCGACAGGCGGGTATATGGAGATCTACGAGCAGTACTTC. It is translated as CASSGATGGYMEIYEQYF.

This clonotype was observed many times. V usage is TRBV5-5 and J usage is TRBJ2-7; D perhaps matches TRBD2 (5 bases). V lost 1 base, J lost 1 base, and 9 bases lay in between. Germline V CDR1 and CDR2: SGHKS, YYEKEE (reference sequence). The CDR3 is 14 residues long. CDR3 amino acids: CASSLSRGSYEQYF. The DNA of the CDR3 is TGTGCCAGCAGCTTGTCCCGAGGGTCCTACGAGCAGTACTTC.

This clonotype has a count of ten or more. An end of the junction does not agree with germline; a read error may underlie this. This sequence joins TRBV5-5 and TRBJ2-7; perhaps D is TRBD1 or TRBD2 (5 bases each). Germline V CDR1 and CDR2: SGHKS, YYEKEE (reference sequence). This CDR3 contains 15 residues. The chain's CDR3 is CAISLFGTGREEQYF. The CDR3 region has the DNA TGTGCCATCAGCTTGTTTGGGACCGGACGAGAGGAGCAGTACTTC.

The V and J genes are TRBV20-1 and TRBJ1-5, with a tentative D call TRBD1 (6 bases). CDR1 DFQATT and CDR2 SNEGSKA come from the germline V gene (reference sequence). The length of the CDR3 is 14 residues. The V and J ends lost 3 bases and 5 bases respectively, with 14 bases between them. The CDR3 spells CSARGRGEDQPQHF. As DNA, the CDR3 is TGCAGTGCTAGGGGCAGGGGCGAAGATCAGCCCCAGCATTTT.

This clonotype was counted many times. V is TRBV28 and J is TRBJ1-5, with D possibly matching TRBD1 (6 bases). The CDR3 extends over 18 amino acids. V was clipped by 2 bases and J by 0 bases, with 17 bases between them. The V gene's germline CDR1 is MDHEN and CDR2 SYDVKM. CDR3 DNA: TGTGCCAGCAGTTTAATAGGTCAGGGGCCATATAGCAATCAGCCCCAGCATTTT. Its protein is CASSLIGQGPYSNQPQHF.

The V call is TRBV4-3, the J call TRBJ1-4; a possible D gene is TRBD1 (5 bases). Germline V lookup: CDR1 LGHNA, CDR2 YSLEER. This CDR3 is built from 12 residues. V lost 0 bases to trimming and J lost 10 bases, with 6 bases between them. CDR3 region: CASSQETGKLFF. The CDR3 DNA is TGCGCCAGCAGCCAAGAAACAGGAAAACTGTTTTTT.

The rearrangement links TRBV20-1 to TRBJ2-3; 9 nucleotides align to TRBD2. The junction had 12 bases not matched to a gene; V was cut back by 6 bases and J by 5 bases. The V gene's germline CDR1 is DFQATT and CDR2 SNEGSKA (reference sequence). The CDR3 runs 15 residues. CDR3 loop: CSAPGLAGELDTQYF. The CDR3 coding sequence is TGCAGTGCACCCGGTTTAGCGGGAGAATTAGATACGCAGTATTTT.

This clonotype was seen repeatedly, ten times or more. V and J are TRBV10-3 and TRBJ1-2; 7 positions agree with TRBD1. From germline, CDR1 is ENHRY and CDR2 SYGVKD. CDR3 length: 15 residues. Trimming took 3 bases from V and 4 from J; bases not matched to a gene: 8. CDR3 DNA sequence: TGTGCCATCAGTGATACCGGGACAGACGTCTATGGCTACACCTTC. As protein: CAISDTGTDVYGYTF.

This sequence joins TRBV28 and TRBJ1-5; D call uncertain. The CDR3 is made up of 15 amino acids. V shed 7 bases and J shed 0 bases, with 13 bases lying between them. CDR1 is MDHEN and CDR2 is SYDVKM in the germline V gene. CDR3 region: CASTQDLNSNQPQHF. The DNA of the CDR3 is TGTGCCAGCACCCAAGACCTAAATAGCAATCAGCCCCAGCATTTT. The full variable domain, with the rest looked up from reference TRBV28 and TRBJ1-5, is DVKVTQSSRYLVKRTGEKVFLECVQDMDHENMFWYRQDPGLGLRLIYFSYDVKMKEKGDIPEGYSVSREKKERFSLILESASTNQTSMYLCASTQDLNSNQPQHFGDGTRLSIL.

Many counts were recorded for this clonotype. The gene calls are TRBV7-2 and TRBJ2-1; D call uncertain. Between the trimmed V and J ends, which lost 4 bases and 4 bases, there was a span of 8 bases. Germline loops: CDR1 SGHTA, CDR2 FQGNSA. The CDR3 runs to 13 residues. The CDR3 DNA reads as TGTGCCAGCAGCTACAACTATTACAATGAGCAGTTCTTC. This translates into CASSYNYYNEQFF.

There are many counts of this clonotype. One end of the junction is discordant with germline, which a read error may explain. The chain recombines TRBV7-7 with TRBJ2-3, with TRBD2 as a possible D gene (6 bases). The CDR3 spans 14 residues. CDR1 is SSHAT, CDR2 FNYEAQ, per germline (reference sequence). The CDR3 sequence: CASSLIGGTDTQYF. For the CDR3, the DNA is TGTGCTAGCAGCTTAATTGGGGGGACAGATACGCAGTATTTT. Based on the CDR3 plus reference TRBV7-7 and TRBJ2-3, the full variable domain is GAGVSQSPRYKVTKRGQDVTLRCDPISSHATLYWYQQALGQGPEFLTYFNYEAQPDKSGLPSDRFSAERPEGSISTLTIQRTEQRDSAMYRCASSLIGGTDTQYFGPGTRLTVL.